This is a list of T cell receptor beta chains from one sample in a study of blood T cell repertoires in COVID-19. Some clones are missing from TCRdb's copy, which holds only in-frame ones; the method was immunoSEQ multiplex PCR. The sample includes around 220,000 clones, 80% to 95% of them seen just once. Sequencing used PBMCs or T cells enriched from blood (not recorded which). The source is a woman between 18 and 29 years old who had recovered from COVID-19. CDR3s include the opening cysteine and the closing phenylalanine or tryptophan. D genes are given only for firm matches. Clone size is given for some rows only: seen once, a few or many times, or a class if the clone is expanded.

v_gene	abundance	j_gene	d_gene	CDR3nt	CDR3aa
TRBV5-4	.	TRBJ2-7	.	TGTGCCAGCAGCTTGGTACAGCAACACTCCTACGAGCAGTACTTC	CASSLVQQHSYEQYF
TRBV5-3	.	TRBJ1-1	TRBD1	TGTGCCAGAAGACCGCAGACCGGACAGGGGGCACGAGTCGACAAAAGAGACACTGAAGCTTTCTTT	CARRPQTGQGARVDKRDTEAFF
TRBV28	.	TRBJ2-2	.	TGTGCCAGCACCACCGCCGAGCGGTACGGGGAGCTGTTTTTT	CASTTAERYGELFF
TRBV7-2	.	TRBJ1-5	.	TGTGCCAGCAGCTTAGTAATGGGGGCGAGGCAGCCCCAGCATTTT	CASSLVMGARQPQHF
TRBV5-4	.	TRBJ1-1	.	TGTGCCAGCAGCCCGCGGGACGGTAACACTGAAGCTTTCTTT	CASSPRDGNTEAFF
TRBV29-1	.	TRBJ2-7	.	TGCAGCGCTAAGTCAGGGTCAACCTACGAGCAGTACTTC	CSAKSGSTYEQYF
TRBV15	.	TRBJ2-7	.	TGTGCCACCAGTCGAGACAGCCCCTACGAGCAGTACTTC	CATSRDSPYEQYF
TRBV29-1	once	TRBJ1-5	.	TGCAGCGTTGCGGACAGAATTAATCAGCCCCAGCATTTT	CSVADRINQPQHF
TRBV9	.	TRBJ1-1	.	TGTGCCAGCAGCGTAGGTGCTCGGGGGGACACTGAAGCTTTCTTT	CASSVGARGDTEAFF
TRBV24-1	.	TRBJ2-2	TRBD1	TGTGCCACCAGTGACCGGACAGGGAGGAGGACCGGGGAGCTGTTTTTT	CATSDRTGRRTGELFF
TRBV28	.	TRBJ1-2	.	TGTGCCAGCAGTAGACGGGGGGCGCTTCTCCTCTATGGCTACACCTTC	CASSRRGALLLYGYTF
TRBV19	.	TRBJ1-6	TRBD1	TGTGCCAGTAGTATCACAGGGGGTCGTAATTCACCCCTCCACTTT	CASSITGGRNSPLHF
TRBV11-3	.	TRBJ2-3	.	TGTGCCAGCAGCCCCACAACTAGTTACGGCACAGATACGCAGTATTTT	CASSPTTSYGTDTQYF
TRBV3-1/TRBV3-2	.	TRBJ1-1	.	TGTGCCAGCAGCCAAGATCTTGGACAAAACACTGAAGCTTTCTTT	CASSQDLGQNTEAFF
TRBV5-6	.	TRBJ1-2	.	TGTGCCAGCAGCGGGGCAGGGCCCTATGGCTACACCTTC	CASSGAGPYGYTF
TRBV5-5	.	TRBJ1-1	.	TGTGCCAGCAGCTTGGGTCCACAGGTTAACACTGAAGCTTTCTTT	CASSLGPQVNTEAFF
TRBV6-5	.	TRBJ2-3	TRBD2	TGTGCCTCAACTAGCGGGTATACAGATACGCAGTATTTT	CASTSGYTDTQYF
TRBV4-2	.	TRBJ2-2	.	TGTGCCAGCAGCCAAGGGTATAGGGGGGGCACCGGGGAGCTGTTTTTT	CASSQGYRGGTGELFF
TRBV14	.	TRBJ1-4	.	TGTGCCAGCAGCTACTCCCCCACCACTCTAAATGAAAAACTGTTTTTT	CASSYSPTTLNEKLFF
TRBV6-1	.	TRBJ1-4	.	TGTGCCAGCAGTGAGGGACACGGGATCTATGAAAAACTGTTTTTT	CASSEGHGIYEKLFF
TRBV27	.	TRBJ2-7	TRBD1	TGTGCCAGCAGTAGCCCTGGACAGGGGAAGGACGAGCAGTACTTC	CASSSPGQGKDEQYF
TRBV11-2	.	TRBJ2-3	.	TGTGCCAGCAGCTTAGATGCCGGGGATCTCACAGATACGCAGTATTTT	CASSLDAGDLTDTQYF
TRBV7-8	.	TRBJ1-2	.	TGTGCCAGCAGCTCCATATCAAAGGGGGTGGGCTACACCTTC	CASSSISKGVGYTF
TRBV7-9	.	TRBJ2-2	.	TGTGCCAGCAGCTTAAGGCCGGAAGCGGCCGGGGAGCTGTTTTTT	CASSLRPEAAGELFF
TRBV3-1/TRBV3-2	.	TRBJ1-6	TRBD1	TGTGCCAGCAGCCGAGGGACAGGGCCAGTTAGCTCCTATAATTCACCCCTCCACTTT	CASSRGTGPVSSYNSPLHF
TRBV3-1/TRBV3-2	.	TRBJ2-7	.	TGTGCCAGCAGCTACCGAGGGCGCGAGCAGTACTTC	CASSYRGREQYF
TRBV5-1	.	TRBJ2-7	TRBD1	TGCGCCAGCAGCCCAGAACCGGGACAGGTATTATACACGAGCTCCTACGAGCAGTACTTC	CASSPEPGQVLYTSSYEQYF
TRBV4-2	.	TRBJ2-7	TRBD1	TGTGCCAGCAGCCACGAATGGAGCGTCACAGGGGTTACCTACGAGCAGTACTTC	CASSHEWSVTGVTYEQYF
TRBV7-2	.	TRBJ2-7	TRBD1	TGTGCCAGCAGCTTAGCTCCGGGACAGGGGAGCGAGCAGTACTTC	CASSLAPGQGSEQYF